This T cell receptor (beta chain) was found in a study of T-cell memory formation after mild COVID-19. Whole-study context: Most TCR clusters belonged to a single donor. General study points: Day 15 to 85 contracting clones showed balanced CD4/CD8; later expanders leaned CD4+.

TCRdb re-analysed the 5' RACE reads in MiXCR, keeping a single row per CDR3 protein. Altogether approximately 230,000 distinct CDR3 sequences are present, 16% being singletons, with the ten largest covering around 3.7%. Trimming took 1 base from V and 4 from J, leaving 11 bases between them. This CDR3 is 14 amino acids long. CDR1 is MDHEN and CDR2 is SYDVKM in the germline V gene. This clonotype has only a few counts. Its antigen is as yet unknown. This TCR came from a man between 18 and 35 years old who had mild COVID-19 (a few samples of this study predate the infection). Cell type and time point are not known. The chain uses TRBV28 and TRBJ2-7; D unresolved. The specimen was PBMCs or a T cell subset sorted from them (not recorded which). The CDR3 region is CASSLLWAPYEQYV. The CDR3 bases are TGTGCCAGCAGTTTATTATGGGCACCATACGAGCAGTACGTC.